This paragraph reports one T cell receptor beta chain. In this sample, this clone turned up once. No antigen is known for it. Per-nucleotide qualities are absent, and no much larger clonotype sits a single base away. The collaborating institutions used their own protocols to collect whole blood in K2EDTA tubes. For TCRbeta analysis, collaborators shipped samples in one of three forms: frozen whole blood, isolated PBMCs, or DNA extracted from either of those sample types. CDR1 and CDR2, looked up from the germline V gene, are MDHEN and SYDVKM. The trim is 8 bases for V and 3 bases for J, with a gap of 16 bases between the germline ends. The CDR3 runs 15 residues from the cysteine to the phenylalanine. Only the CDR3 part of the read is kept: 45 bases, read in frame from the first base. These data belong to a study of blood T cell repertoires in COVID-19 (dated by TCRdb to 2020 to 2022). As for the study more broadly: Samples covering the acute and convalescent phases of COVID-19 were provided by collaborators in the United States, Italy and Spain. The prospective study material was composed of cDNA or gDNA derived from T cells, B-cell-depleted T cells, or PBMCs. Subjects who had been exposed to COVID-19, were actively infected with it, or had recovered from it provided the deeply sampled blood TCRbeta repertoires that made up the dataset. The repertoires were released in a freely available public database meant as a resource for research on the immune response to SARS-CoV-2. The samples were drawn from two sources: the first 160 participants of the ongoing ImmuneRACE study, and 950 to 1,500 subjects contributed by 6 global collaborators. Nearly every sample came with metadata listing a de-identified subject ID, COVID-19 status, age in years and sex. Where HLA class I and class II types were available, the types were taken from metadata supplied by the sample provider, not from assay-based typing. Results the study describes overall, beyond this receptor: Clinical and demographic metadata were provided uncurated, with the amount varying by source and participant.

TCRbeta CDR3 regions were amplified from genomic DNA using the immunoSEQ Assay, a bias-controlled multiplex PCR. As for the authors' bioinformatics: The number of nucleated cells in each sample was estimated from the amplification of reference gene primers within the assay. To quantify the absolute abundance of each unique TCRbeta CDR3 rearrangement, sequence reads were collapsed and filtered. For each sample, productive Simpson clonality was calculated as the square root of Simpson's diversity index over productive rearrangements. Imported from immuneACCESS, the table was reduced by TCRdb to in-frame sequences with V and J called. These copies leave out some clones; in studies compared against another copy, an unresolved V gene accounts for under half, and the cause of the remainder is not known. V, J and clone size were drawn from that table, and D and trimming were deduced from the DNA. This sample is represented by about 110,000 clones; around 74% of them were singletons. The ten largest clones capture roughly a fifth of the sample.

This chain is built from TRBV28 and TRBJ1-4; TRBD1 might be the D gene, on 6 matching bases. Input material: peripheral blood. This receptor was obtained from a woman between 70 and 85 years old with acute or convalescent COVID-19. CDR3 protein: CASRPGGPANEKLFF. In nucleotide form, the sequence is TGTGCCAGCCGGCCGGGGGGGCCAGCTAATGAAAAACTGTTTTTT.